One sample yielded the 11 T cell receptor beta chains listed below, sequenced in a study of blood T cell repertoires in COVID-19. This table comes from immunoSEQ multiplex PCR, and its TCRdb copy is limited to in-frame clones, with some not included. Of more than 100,000 clones in the sample, 89% were seen once. Specimen: peripheral blood. The receptors were gathered from a woman between 55 and 75 years old with acute or convalescent COVID-19.

This chain joins TRBV20-1 and TRBJ2-3; 11 nucleotides line up with TRBD2. V was clipped by 3 bases and J by 6 bases; unmatched bases: 11. Germline loops: CDR1 DFQATT, CDR2 SNEGSKA (reference sequence). The CDR3 consists of 16 residues. CDR3 sequence reads: CSASQPGLAARDTQYF. The DNA for the CDR3 is TGCAGTGCTAGTCAACCGGGACTAGCGGCACGGGATACGCAGTATTTT.

This sequence joins TRBV6-1 and TRBJ2-2, with a tentative D call TRBD1 (6 bases). Trimming left V 2 bases short and J 6 bases short, with 13 bases between. The CDR3 extends over 15 amino acids. CDR1 and CDR2 from the germline V gene are MNHNS and SASEGT. For the CDR3, the DNA is TGTGCCAGCAGTGAATGGTTAGGGGGTCCCGGGGAGCTGTTTTTT. Its protein product is CASSEWLGGPGELFF.

The chain carries TRBV7-2 and TRBJ2-7, with TRBD2 matching over 7 bases. The CDR3 length is 13 residues. Germline loops: CDR1 SGHTA, CDR2 FQGNSA. The V segment lost 5 bases and the J segment 11 bases; nucleotides outside the gene matches: 12. The CDR3 here is CASSPQPSGGKYF. DNA for the CDR3: TGTGCCAGCAGCCCACAGCCTAGCGGAGGGAAGTACTTC.

J is TRBJ1-5 and V is TRBV6-1; no definite D call. Germline loops: CDR1 MNHNS, CDR2 SASEGT. Trimming left V 1 base short and J 3 bases short, with 7 bases between. This CDR3 contains 14 residues. The CDR3 coding sequence is TGTGCCAGCAGTGAAGGGGCAGTCAATCAGCCCCAGCATTTT. Translated, it gives CASSEGAVNQPQHF.

The rearrangement joins TRBV6-6 to TRBJ2-2; TRBD2 matches at 7 bases. Per germline, CDR1 MNHNY and CDR2 SVGAGI (reference sequence). The V gene end was trimmed by 7 bases and the J gene end by 7 bases; junction bases not matched to a gene: 9. This CDR3 comprises 14 residues. CDR3 in DNA: TGTGCCAGCATCTGGGAGGGAGTGGGCGGGGAGCTGTTTTTT. Translating it yields CASIWEGVGGELFF.

This clone was seen only once. V is TRBV11-2 and J is TRBJ1-6, with TRBD1 as a possible D gene (6 bases). Germline V gene data show CDR1 as SGHAT and CDR2 as FQNNGV. The CDR3 totals 18 residues. Trimming removed 4 bases at V and 0 bases at J, with 16 bases between. The chain's CDR3 is CASSSGTLTSSYNSPLHF. CDR3 DNA sequence: TGTGCCAGCAGCTCCGGGACACTCACTAGCTCCTATAATTCACCCCTCCACTTT.

The gene calls are TRBV10-3 and TRBJ2-1; unclear D gene. CDR1 is ENHRY, CDR2 SYGVKD, per germline. The CDR3 consists of 18 residues. Trimming pared 6 bases from V and 0 bases from J, leaving 21 bases between. The CDR3 nucleotides read TGTGCCATCAGCTCCGTCCTCCGCGCCTACAGCTCCTACAATGAGCAGTTCTTC. Protein product: CAISSVLRAYSSYNEQFF.

This clone has at least ten counts. This chain uses TRBV6-2 or TRBV6-3 with TRBJ2-2, with 9 positions matching TRBD2. Germline V gene lookup returns CDR1 MNHEY and CDR2 SVGEGT. The V segment lost 0 bases and the J segment 6 bases; nucleotides outside the gene matches: 5. The length of the CDR3 is 16 residues. CDR3 loop: CASSYSLGGGAGELFF. The CDR3 DNA is TGTGCCAGCAGTTACTCTCTTGGCGGGGGGGCCGGGGAGCTGTTTTTT.

The J gene is TRBJ1-1, the V gene TRBV2; 8 bases map to TRBD1. CDR3 length: 14 amino acids. Germline V lookup: CDR1 SNHLY, CDR2 FYNNEI. Trimming cost V 6 bases and J 4 bases; bases outside gene matches: 7. CDR3 coding DNA: TGTGCCAGCAGCGCAGGGGGCTTTAGCACTGAAGCTTTCTTT. As protein: CASSAGGFSTEAFF.

The chain employs TRBV6-6 and TRBJ2-2, with a possible D match to TRBD2 (6 bases). The CDR3 consists of 12 residues. V lost 9 bases and J 6 bases, leaving 11 bases between the germline ends. The V gene's germline CDR1 is MNHNY and CDR2 SVGAGI (reference sequence). The CDR3 DNA sequence: TGTGCCAGTCGACCGGGGGCCGGGGAGCTGTTTTTT. This translates into CASRPGAGELFF.

The chain combines TRBV7-2 with TRBJ2-1; no definite D call. The CDR3 loop spans 14 amino acids. Trimming removed 3 bases from V and 7 bases from J, with 13 bases in between. CDR1 is SGHTA and CDR2 is FQGNSA in the germline V gene. The CDR3 sequence: CASSLIPSRNEQFF. In DNA, the CDR3 is TGTGCCAGCAGCTTGATTCCGAGCCGAAATGAGCAGTTCTTC. The full variable domain, rest sourced from reference TRBV7-2 and TRBJ2-1, is GAGVSQSPSNKVTEKGKDVELRCDPISGHTALYWYRQSLGQGLEFLIYFQGNSAPDKSGLPSDRFSAERTGGSVSTLTIQRTQQEDSAVYLCASSLIPSRNEQFFGPGTRLTVL.